These 9 T cell receptor beta chains came from one sample sequenced in a study of shared clonotypes between healthy human individuals (TCRdb year 2020). Library generation was performed with the immunoSEQ multiplex PCR assay. Not all clones reach the TCRdb copy of this immuneACCESS table, which keeps in-frame sequences only. Checked studies attribute under half of the gap to unresolved V genes and leave the rest unexplained. The sample profile shows roughly 1,100,000 clones; 75% of them were found once. Clones ranked in the top ten supply around 1.4% of the sample. Sequenced material: memory CD4+ T cells sorted from blood. This specimen's cell subset or site label, per the study, means: CD45RA-negative fraction. These TCRs come from a man younger than 30 in good health.

This clone was seen a few times. The V call is TRBV6-1, the J call TRBJ2-7, with TRBD1 identical over 9 bases. This CDR3 contains 15 residues. CDR1 is MNHNS, CDR2 SASEGT, per germline. The ends lost 6 bases at V and 2 bases at J; junction bases unmatched: 8. The CDR3 bases are TGTGCCAGCAGGCTTCTCCGGGACAGGGCCTACGAGCAGTACTTC. Translation: CASRLLRDRAYEQYF.

This clone came up once. This rearrangement joins TRBV18 to TRBJ2-1; D uncertain. The CDR3 is 15 residues long. The germline V gene has CDR1 KGHSH and CDR2 LQKENI. Deletions cut 2 bases from V and 5 bases from J, with 13 bases between. CDR3 sequence reads: CASSPDRPRNNEQFF. The DNA for the CDR3 is TGTGCCAGCTCACCAGATCGTCCGAGGAACAATGAGCAGTTCTTC.

The V call is TRBV5-5, the J call TRBJ1-1; D is possibly TRBD1 (5 bases). The CDR3 runs to 16 residues. V lost 3 bases, J lost 4 bases, and 19 bases lay in between. Germline CDR1 reads SGHKS; CDR2 reads YYEKEE (reference sequence). In nucleotides, the CDR3 is TGTGCCAGCAGCTGGTCGCAGGGTCCGGCCCCCACTGAAGCTTTCTTT. As protein: CASSWSQGPAPTEAFF.

This clone appeared once. The rearrangement uses TRBV28 and TRBJ1-5; 7 bases align to TRBD1. CDR1 MDHEN and CDR2 SYDVKM come from the germline V gene. The CDR3 contains 13 residues. Trimming took 6 bases from V and 7 from J; bases not matched to a gene: 6. CDR3 DNA: TGTGCCAGCAGAACCTCACAGGGGCAGCCCCAGCATTTT. Amino acids: CASRTSQGQPQHF.

The V call is TRBV7-2, the J call TRBJ2-7; D is uncertain. V lost 1 base to trimming and J lost 4 bases, with 8 bases between them. CDR1 is SGHTA, CDR2 FQGNSA, per germline. The CDR3 runs to 13 residues. CDR3 sequence (DNA): TGTGCCAGCAGCTTAGGTTCCCTATACGAGCAGTACTTC. As protein: CASSLGSLYEQYF.

V and J are TRBV5-1 and TRBJ2-1; 8 bases match TRBD2. The length of the CDR3 is 14 residues. Looked up from germline, CDR1 is SGHRS and CDR2 is YFSETQ. With V trimmed by 1 base and J by 3 bases, 0 bases remained unmatched. CDR3 nucleotide sequence: TGCGCCAGCAGCTTGAGCGGGAGCTACAATGAGCAGTTCTTC. Translated: CASSLSGSYNEQFF. The full variable domain, with the rest looked up from reference TRBV5-1 and TRBJ2-1, is KAGVTQTPRYLIKTRGQQVTLSCSPISGHRSVSWYQQTPGQGLQFLFEYFSETQRNKGNFPGRFSGRQFSNSRSEMNVSTLELGDSALYLCASSLSGSYNEQFFGPGTRLTVL.

This clone was seen only once. This sequence joins TRBV4-2 and TRBJ2-1; TRBD2 might be the D (5 bases). The CDR3 has 16 residues. Germline V gene data show CDR1 as LGHNA and CDR2 as YNFKEQ. Trimming cost V 0 bases and J 4 bases, with 13 bases left between them. CDR3 sequence (DNA): TGTGCCAGCAGCCAAGATATCAGCGGTCCTTACAATGAGCAGTTCTTC. Translated: CASSQDISGPYNEQFF.

About this clone itself: This sequence may be a read error, since a much larger clone differs from it by one base. The chain recombines TRBV6-6 with TRBJ2-2, with D unclear. Germline loops: CDR1 MNHNY, CDR2 SVGAGI (reference sequence). The CDR3 is 12 residues long. The V end lost 5 bases, the J end lost 3 bases, and 4 bases lay between the germline ends. CDR3 residues: CASSPDTGELFF. The CDR3 DNA sequence: TGTGCCAGCAGTCCAGACACCGGGGAGCTGTTTTTT.

The rearrangement uses TRBV7-9 and TRBJ2-3, with TRBD2 matching 7 bases. The CDR3 is 18 residues long. Germline CDR1 SEHNR, CDR2 FQNEAQ (reference sequence). The V and J ends lost 4 bases and 4 bases, in that order; junction bases with no gene match: 17. The DNA of the CDR3 is TGTGCCAGCAGCTCCAAAATGGGCCCCAGACTAGCTGCAGATACGCAGTATTTT. It encodes CASSSKMGPRLAADTQYF.